Following are 16 T cell receptor beta chains from one sample sequenced in a study of T cells in Graves' hyperthyroidism and ophthalmopathy. Amplification yielded TCR beta CDR3 regions, with RNA transcripts as the source. With the HTBI primer set, the TCR CDR3 went through a first round of RT-PCR. TCRdb independently ran MiXCR on the multiplex PCR reads; one entry per CDR3 protein. The sample includes under 350,000 distinct CDR3 sequences, about 18% seen only once; the top ten take over 45%. Sequences were obtained from blood. Every receptor here comes from a woman aged 60-75 years with Graves' ophthalmopathy.

The chain combines TRBV30 with TRBJ1-1; D gene uncertain. This CDR3 contains 14 residues. Germline V gives CDR1 GTSNPN, CDR2 SVGIG (reference sequence). V was clipped by 2 bases and J by 0 bases, with 10 bases between them. The DNA of the CDR3 is TGTGCCTGGAGTCTACAGACGATGAACACTGAAGCTTTCTTT. Its protein product is CAWSLQTMNTEAFF.

Many counts were recorded for this clonotype. The gene calls are TRBV20-1 and TRBJ2-7; 12 positions match TRBD2. The V gene's germline CDR1 is DFQATT and CDR2 SNEGSKA (reference sequence). The CDR3 length is 14 residues. Trimming at V came to 6 bases and at J to 3 bases, leaving 6 bases not matched to a gene. The CDR3 here is CSARLAGVDYEQYF. The CDR3 DNA reads as TGCAGTGCCCGACTAGCGGGGGTCGACTACGAGCAGTACTTC.

The V gene is TRBV19, the J gene TRBJ2-6, with D unclear. The ends were cut back, 4 bases at V and 0 bases at J, with 7 bases in the middle. The CDR3 runs to 15 residues. CDR1 LNHDA and CDR2 SQIVND come from the germline V gene (reference sequence). The CDR3 region has the DNA TGTGCCAGTAGTACCACCCCCTCTGGGGCCAACGTCCTGACTTTC. Its protein is CASSTTPSGANVLTF.

This clonotype was found many times. The chain links TRBV18 to TRBJ2-2, with a tentative D call TRBD1 (6 bases). The CDR3 spans 16 residues. V lost 0 bases, J lost 1 base, and 9 bases lay in between. The germline gives CDR1 KGHSH, CDR2 LQKENI. DNA of the CDR3: TGTGCCAGCTCACCACCGGGGGCCCAGAACACCGGGGAGCTGTTTTTT. Encoded protein: CASSPPGAQNTGELFF.

This clonotype came up many times. The CDR3 region is CASSRPGGAGGYTF. The CDR3 DNA follows: TGTGCCAGCAGCAGACCAGGGGGGGCTGGTGGCTACACCTTC. This sequence joins TRBV6-1 and TRBJ1-2, with TRBD1 matching over 7 bases. Germline lookup yields CDR1 MNHNS and CDR2 SASEGT. This CDR3 has 14 residues. The ends lost 6 bases at V and 7 bases at J; junction bases unmatched: 11.

The V gene is TRBV5-8, the J gene TRBJ2-1; unclear D gene. This CDR3 has 14 residues. V shed 2 bases and J shed 0 bases, with 6 bases lying between them. CDR1 is SGHTS and CDR2 is YDEGEE in the germline V gene. For the CDR3, the DNA is TGTGCCAGCAGCTTATATAGCTCCTACAATGAGCAGTTCTTC. It codes for CASSLYSSYNEQFF.

The table lists this clonotype with many counts. The rearrangement joins TRBV7-9 to TRBJ2-5, with 7 bases aligning to TRBD1. Germline V gene data show CDR1 as SEHNR and CDR2 as FQNEAQ (reference sequence). CDR3 length: 16 amino acids. The V segment lost 2 bases and the J segment 1 base; nucleotides outside the gene matches: 7. In DNA, the CDR3 is TGTGCCAGCAGCTTATGGACAGGCAGCTTCCAAGAGACCCAGTACTTC. Its protein product is CASSLWTGSFQETQYF.

The chain links TRBV7-3 to TRBJ1-4, with TRBD1 as a possible D gene (5 bases). Germline CDR1 reads SGHTA; CDR2 reads FQGTGA. The V and J ends lost 5 bases and 4 bases respectively, with 14 bases between them. There are 15 residues in the CDR3. The CDR3 sequence is CASSATGTGNEKLFF. The CDR3 nucleotides are TGTGCCAGCAGCGCAACCGGGACCGGTAATGAAAAACTGTTTTTT.

Many counts were recorded for this clonotype. V and J are TRBV5-1 and TRBJ2-2; 11 bases fit TRBD1. CDR1 SGHRS and CDR2 YFSETQ come from the germline V gene. Losses at the gene ends were 5 bases for V and 4 bases for J; bases not matched to a gene: 4. This CDR3 region has 15 residues. CDR3 residues: CASSQDRGRTGELFF. In DNA, the CDR3 is TGCGCCAGCAGTCAGGACAGGGGGCGCACCGGGGAGCTGTTTTTT.

This clonotype appeared many times. The chain uses TRBV7-6 and TRBJ2-2; D could derive from TRBD1 or TRBD2 (6 bases each). The CDR3 is made up of 16 amino acids. Germline V gene data show CDR1 as SGHVS and CDR2 as FNYEAQ. Between the trimmed V and J ends, which lost 6 bases and 4 bases, there was a span of 18 bases. The CDR3 loop is CASSPGGTEGTGELFF. Written as DNA, the CDR3 is TGTGCCAGCAGTCCTGGGGGCACGGAGGGCACCGGGGAGCTGTTTTTT.

This clonotype was counted many times. The CDR3 here is CATAVGSEYTQYF. CDR3 DNA: TGTGCCACCGCTGTCGGGAGTGAATATACGCAGTATTTT. The chain uses TRBV24-1 and TRBJ2-3; possibly TRBD2 for D (6 bases). V lost 9 bases and J lost 7, with 16 bases in between. The germline CDR1 and CDR2 sequences are KGHDR and SFDVKD. This CDR3 has 13 residues.

This clonotype was picked up a small number of times. This chain uses TRBV24-1 with TRBJ1-2; tentative D call: TRBD1 (6 bases). The CDR3 covers 14 residues. Germline loops: CDR1 KGHDR, CDR2 SFDVKD. The V end lost 4 bases, the J end lost 5 bases, and 13 bases lay between the germline ends. The CDR3 DNA follows: TGTGCCACCAGTGAAGGCAGGGGCGATTATGGCTACACCTTC. This translates into CATSEGRGDYGYTF.

This clonotype was seen repeatedly, ten times or more. The V gene is TRBV7-2, the J gene TRBJ1-1, with D unresolved. Per the germline V gene, CDR1 is SGHTA and CDR2 is FQGNSA. CDR3 length: 13 amino acids. Trimming left V 6 bases short and J 1 base short, with 9 bases between. Written as DNA, the CDR3 is TGTGCCAGCAGGGTTGGGCGGAACACTGAAGCTTTCTTT. Translated, it gives CASRVGRNTEAFF.

This clonotype has at least ten counts. V and J are TRBV12-3 or TRBV12-4 and TRBJ1-1; TRBD1 matches 7 bases. V shed 6 bases and J 3 bases; nucleotides not matched to a gene: 7. The CDR3 is 14 amino acids. CDR3 residues: CASRPQGIDTEAFF. The CDR3 DNA is TGTGCCAGCAGACCACAGGGGATCGACACTGAAGCTTTCTTT.

In its sample, this clonotype was seen many times. V and J are TRBV29-1 and TRBJ1-2; 9 nucleotides line up with TRBD1. The CDR3 runs 15 residues. The ends lost 5 bases at V and 0 bases at J; junction bases unmatched: 7. The V gene's germline CDR1 is SQVTM and CDR2 ANQGSEA. The CDR3 reads CSVPHRTGANYGYTF. Here the CDR3 DNA reads TGCAGCGTTCCGCATAGGACAGGGGCTAACTATGGCTACACCTTC.

This clonotype was picked up many times. The chain joins TRBV3-1 to TRBJ1-2, with D possibly TRBD1 on 6 matching bases. The V end lost 4 bases, the J end lost 4 bases, and 13 bases lay between the germline ends. From germline, CDR1 is LGHDT and CDR2 YNNKEL (reference sequence). The length of the CDR3 is 14 residues. CDR3 DNA: TGTGCCAGCAGCCTAGGGCAGGGGCTCTATGGCTACACCTTC. This sequence encodes CASSLGQGLYGYTF.